Listed here are 23 T cell receptor beta chains from one sample, sequenced in a study of CD8+CD57+ T cells in acquired aplastic anemia. Genomic DNA was employed as the template in profiling TCR beta VDJ and CDR3. TCRdb processed the reads anew with MiXCR; each CDR3 protein has one entry. The sample lists under 350,000 distinct CDR3 sequences, roughly 61% occurring once. Sequencing was done on patients that had shown CD8+CD57+ cell expansion by flow cytometry. Sequenced input: sorted CD4+, CD8+, or CD8+CD57+ T cells (not recorded which) from PBMCs. These receptors were obtained from a human donor with aplastic anemia.

This clonotype was detected a few times. A much larger clone lies a single base off, so this may be a read error. Lacking the conserved final phenylalanine or tryptophan, this CDR3 likely reflects a read error. The V gene is TRBV2, the J gene TRBJ1-1; D is unresolved. Trimming left V 7 bases short and J 0 bases short, with 12 bases between. The length of the CDR3 is 14 residues. Per the germline V gene, CDR1 is SNHLY and CDR2 is FYNNEI. The CDR3 DNA sequence: TGTGCCAGCACGTCGGGGTCTCTGAACACTGAAGCTTTCCTT. This sequence encodes CASTSGSLNTEAFL.

V gene TRBV7-8 combines with J gene TRBJ2-3; 7 bases line up with TRBD2. Germline V gene sequence: CDR1 SGHVS, CDR2 FQNEAQ. The junction had 8 bases not matched to a gene; V was cut back by 3 bases and J by 2 bases. CDR3 size: 16 residues. The CDR3 protein is CASSFLLGRVTDTQYF. In DNA form, the CDR3 reads TGTGCCAGCAGCTTTCTGTTAGGGAGGGTCACAGATACGCAGTATTTT.

CDR3 DNA: TGTGCCAGCAACTCCAGAGGGGGCGACACTGAAGCTTTCTTT. Amino acid sequence: CASNSRGGDTEAFF. The chain couples TRBV27 to TRBJ1-1; 7 bases are shared with TRBD1. Germline loops: CDR1 MNHEY, CDR2 SMNVEV (reference sequence). The length of the CDR3 is 14 residues. The V gene end was trimmed by 7 bases and the J gene end by 3 bases; junction bases not matched to a gene: 8.

Comment on this clonotype: Since a much larger clone is just one base distant, this may be a read error. The gene calls are TRBV3-1 and TRBJ2-1; TRBD2 agrees at 11 bases. Germline CDR1 reads LGHDT; CDR2 reads YNNKEL (reference sequence). Trimming took 1 base from V and 12 from J; bases not matched to a gene: 11. CDR3 length equals 16 residues. The CDR3 bases are TGTGCCAGCAGCCAAGGTCGCACTAGCGGGAGACATAGGCAGTTCTTC. Its protein is CASSQGRTSGRHRQFF.

This clonotype was seen more than once but under ten times. Given a much more abundant clone one base away, this may be a read error. The CDR3 nucleotides are TGTGCCAGCAGCCAAAGCAGGCTGAGCACAGATACGCAGTATTTT. The encoded protein is CASSQSRLSTDTQYF. The chain uses TRBV7-9 and TRBJ2-3, with D unclear. Germline CDR1 is SEHNR and CDR2 is FQNEAQ (reference sequence). This CDR3 region has 15 residues. The ends were cut back, 5 bases at V and 0 bases at J, with 12 bases in the middle.

This chain joins TRBV7-2 and TRBJ2-3, with 11 bases lining up with TRBD2. The length of the CDR3 is 19 residues. CDR1 and CDR2 from the germline V gene are SGHTA and FQGNSA. V was clipped by 5 bases and J by 2 bases; unmatched bases: 15. The CDR3 reads CASSPLPGTSGFSTDTQYF. Here the CDR3 DNA reads TGTGCCAGCAGCCCACTCCCCGGGACTAGCGGTTTTTCCACAGATACGCAGTATTTT.

The V call is TRBV7-3, the J call TRBJ1-4; D remains ambiguous. The CDR3 runs 13 residues. V shed 5 bases and J shed 4 bases, with 8 bases lying between them. Germline V gene sequence: CDR1 SGHTA, CDR2 FQGTGA. CDR3 loop: CASSTDGNEKLFF. In DNA form, the CDR3 reads TGTGCCAGCAGCACAGACGGTAATGAAAAACTGTTTTTT.

This clonotype appeared a single time. The CDR3 carries no conserved terminal phenylalanine or tryptophan, so it likely arises from a read error. CDR3 DNA: TGTGCCAGCGCGGAGGCGGGGAGCTCCTACAATGAGCAGTTCCTC. Protein sequence: CASAEAGSSYNEQFL. V is TRBV2 and J is TRBJ2-1; D is possibly TRBD2 (6 bases). V gave up 8 bases and J gave up 0 bases, with 14 bases separating them. CDR3 length equals 15 residues. The germline V gene has CDR1 SNHLY and CDR2 FYNNEI.

V usage is TRBV7-2 and J usage is TRBJ1-5, with D maybe TRBD1 (6 bases). The CDR3 consists of 13 residues. Germline V CDR1 and CDR2: SGHTA, FQGNSA. The germline V and J ends were trimmed by 3 bases and 7 bases, with 10 bases remaining between them. The CDR3, as DNA: TGTGCCAGCAGCTTCTCAGGGGCACAGCCCCAGCATTTT. Translation: CASSFSGAQPQHF. The complete variable domain, with remaining parts taken from reference TRBV7-2 and TRBJ1-5, reads GAGVSQSPSNKVTEKGKDVELRCDPISGHTALYWYRQSLGQGLEFLIYFQGNSAPDKSGLPSDRFSAERTGGSVSTLTIQRTQQEDSAVYLCASSFSGAQPQHFGDGTRLSIL.

This clonotype was seen ten or more times. V is TRBV3-1 and J is TRBJ1-6; a possible D gene is TRBD1 (5 bases). There are 12 residues in the CDR3. The ends were cut back, 4 bases at V and 9 bases at J, with 7 bases in the middle. The germline CDR1 and CDR2 sequences are LGHDT and YNNKEL (reference sequence). The CDR3 reads CASSLGTSPLHF. For the CDR3, the DNA is TGTGCCAGCAGCCTAGGGACTTCACCCCTCCACTTT.

The chain is built from TRBV2 and TRBJ2-3, with 9 bases matching TRBD1. The length of the CDR3 is 14 residues. Per the germline V gene, CDR1 is SNHLY and CDR2 is FYNNEI. V trimming: 5 bases; J trimming: 6 bases; junction bases outside the gene matches: 6. The CDR3 nucleotides read TGTGCCAGCAGTACACAGGGGGCTGGTGATACGCAGTATTTT. It is translated as CASSTQGAGDTQYF.

This clonotype was counted many times. The chain couples TRBV5-8 to TRBJ2-7; 7 bases match TRBD1. The CDR3 runs to 14 residues. CDR1 SGHTS and CDR2 YDEGEE come from the germline V gene. V lost 3 bases to trimming and J lost 0 bases; unmatched junction nucleotides: 3. CDR3 sequence reads: CASSSDRSSYEQYF. The CDR3 nucleotides read TGTGCCAGCAGCTCGGACAGGAGCTCCTACGAGCAGTACTTC.

V gene TRBV7-9 combines with J gene TRBJ1-5; D is ambiguous. The CDR3 is 14 residues long. Germline CDR1 reads SEHNR; CDR2 reads FQNEAQ (reference sequence). V was clipped by 5 bases and J by 0 bases, with 8 bases between them. The CDR3 DNA is TGTGCCAGCAGCGCAGGAGATAGCAATCAGCCCCAGCATTTT. It translates to CASSAGDSNQPQHF.

This clonotype was observed a few times. The J gene is TRBJ1-6, the V gene TRBV20-1, with TRBD1 identical over 9 bases. Germline V gene lookup returns CDR1 DFQATT and CDR2 SNEGSKA (reference sequence). After removal of 6 bases from V and 7 bases from J, the junction contained 4 bases not matched to a gene. This CDR3 spans 13 amino acids. CDR3 coding DNA: TGCAGTGCCAAGACAGGGGGGAATTCACCCCTCCACTTT. This translates into CSAKTGGNSPLHF.

The chain employs TRBV9 and TRBJ2-5, with TRBD2 matching over 8 bases. This CDR3 contains 15 residues. CDR1 SGDLS and CDR2 YYNGEE come from the germline V gene. V was clipped by 0 bases and J by 5 bases; unmatched bases: 6. The CDR3 reads CASSVAGGAGETQYF. The CDR3 DNA reads as TGTGCCAGCAGCGTAGCGGGGGGGGCCGGTGAGACCCAGTACTTC. Together with reference TRBV9 and TRBJ2-5, the CDR3 gives the full variable domain: DSGVTQTPKHLITATGQRVTLRCSPRSGDLSVYWYQQSLDQGLQFLIQYYNGEERAKGNILERFSAQQFPDLHSELNLSSLELGDSALYFCASSVAGGAGETQYFGPGTRLLVL.

This clonotype was counted between two and nine times. CDR3 amino acids: CASALAGGGGELFF. The CDR3 DNA is TGTGCCAGCGCACTAGCGGGAGGGGGCGGGGAGCTGTTTTTT. This sequence joins TRBV7-2 and TRBJ2-2; 13 bases fit TRBD2. Germline V gives CDR1 SGHTA, CDR2 FQGNSA. The V segment lost 8 bases and the J segment 7 bases; nucleotides outside the gene matches: 4. The CDR3 runs 14 residues.

This clonotype was seen at least ten times. The chain has TRBV4-1 and TRBJ1-2, with TRBD1 identical over 8 bases. The CDR3 is 17 amino acids. Germline values: CDR1 MGHRA, CDR2 YSYEKL. V dropped 1 base and J dropped 4; count of bases not matched to a gene: 11. CDR3 region: CASSQGSTGVGGYGYTF. The DNA for the CDR3 is TGCGCCAGCAGCCAAGGCTCGACAGGGGTAGGTGGCTATGGCTACACCTTC.

About this clonotype itself: At one end, the junction sequence differs from germline, possibly due to a read error. V gene TRBV5-1 combines with J gene TRBJ1-6, with unresolved D. CDR1 is SGHRS and CDR2 is YFSETQ in the germline V gene. The CDR3 has 18 residues. CDR3 nucleotides: TGTGCCAGCAGCTTGGCTAACACTGGGATCCCCTATAATTCACCCCTCCACTTT. It translates to CASSLANTGIPYNSPLHF. The entire variable domain, with the rest obtained from reference TRBV5-1 and TRBJ1-6, is as follows: KAGVTQTPRYLIKTRGQQVTLSCSPISGHRSVSWYQQTPGQGLQFLFEYFSETQRNKGNFPGRFSGRQFSNSRSEMNVSTLELGDSALYLCASSLANTGIPYNSPLHFGNGTRLTVT.

This clonotype was seen at least ten times. This chain connects TRBV5-1 to TRBJ2-7; D unresolved. Trimming removed 0 bases at V and 0 bases at J, with 10 bases between. This CDR3 region has 15 residues. Germline assignment: CDR1 SGHRS and CDR2 YFSETQ. CDR3 region: CASSLGTGLSYEQYF. CDR3 coding DNA: TGCGCCAGCAGCTTGGGGACGGGTCTCTCCTACGAGCAGTACTTC.

This clonotype was detected only a few times. The rearrangement uses TRBV7-2 and TRBJ2-5; 9 bases fit TRBD2. The V gene's germline CDR1 is SGHTA and CDR2 FQGNSA. This CDR3 is 14 amino acids long. Germline trimming cut 7 bases from V and 2 bases from J; bases unmatched to any gene: 5. CDR3 residues: CASTIAGEQETQYF. The DNA of the CDR3 is TGTGCCAGCACGATAGCGGGAGAACAAGAGACCCAGTACTTC.

The chain employs TRBV24-1 and TRBJ2-1, with 7 bases identical to TRBD1. V lost 2 bases, J lost 5 bases, and 5 bases stayed unmatched. Germline CDR1 is KGHDR and CDR2 is SFDVKD. The CDR3 runs to 15 residues. The CDR3 reads CATSDSGTVDNEQFF. CDR3 DNA: TGTGCCACCAGTGATTCGGGGACAGTGGACAATGAGCAGTTCTTC.

The chain joins TRBV7-9 to TRBJ2-7; TRBD2 matches at 9 bases. The CDR3 spans 15 residues. The germline V gene encodes CDR1 SEHNR and CDR2 FQNEAQ (reference sequence). The junction had 4 bases not matched to a gene; V was cut back by 0 bases and J by 4 bases. CDR3 coding DNA: TGTGCCAGCAGCTTAGCGAGCAGCGGGAGGTACGAGCAGTACTTC. This encodes CASSLASSGRYEQYF.

The genes are TRBV7-9 and TRBJ2-3; D may correspond to TRBD1 or TRBD2 (7 bases each). CDR1 and CDR2 (germline): SEHNR, FQNEAQ (reference sequence). V was clipped by 0 bases and J by 11 bases, with 27 bases between them. CDR3 length: 18 amino acids. The CDR3 protein is CASSLALPRAGGGNEQYF. Written as DNA, the CDR3 is TGTGCCAGCAGCTTAGCGCTACCTCGAGCAGGGGGGGGCAATGAGCAGTATTTT.